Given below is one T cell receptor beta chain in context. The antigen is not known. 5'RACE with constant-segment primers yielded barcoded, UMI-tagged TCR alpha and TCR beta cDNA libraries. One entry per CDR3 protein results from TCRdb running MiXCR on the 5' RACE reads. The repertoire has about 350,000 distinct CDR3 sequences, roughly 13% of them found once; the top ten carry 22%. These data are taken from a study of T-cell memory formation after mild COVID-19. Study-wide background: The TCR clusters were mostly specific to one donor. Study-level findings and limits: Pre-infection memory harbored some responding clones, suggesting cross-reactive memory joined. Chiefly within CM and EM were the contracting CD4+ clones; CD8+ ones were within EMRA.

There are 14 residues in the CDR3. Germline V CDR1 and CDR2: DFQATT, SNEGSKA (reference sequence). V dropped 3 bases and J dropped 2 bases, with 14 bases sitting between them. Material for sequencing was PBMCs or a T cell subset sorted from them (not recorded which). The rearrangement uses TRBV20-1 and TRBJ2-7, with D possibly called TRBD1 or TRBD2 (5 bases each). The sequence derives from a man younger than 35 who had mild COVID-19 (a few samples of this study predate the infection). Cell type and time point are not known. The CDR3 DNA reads TGCAGTGCTAGGATGAACGGGGCCACCTACGAGCAGTACTTC. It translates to CSARMNGATYEQYF.